This TCR beta chain was sequenced for a study of control samples from healthy donors and cancer patients. Repertoires were generated with immunoSEQ multiplex PCR, while TCRdb's copy carries only in-frame clones and drops some. The sample consists of roughly 400,000 clones, 80% to 95% of them appearing once. The sequenced sample consisted of PBMCs. The clonotype originates from a man between 40 and 49 years old with head and neck cancer.

CDR3 in amino acids: CASSQDQLAGETQYF. CDR3 DNA: TGCGCCAGCAGCCAAGATCAACTAGCGGGGGAGACCCAGTACTTC. This chain uses TRBV4-1 with TRBJ2-5; TRBD2 agrees at 10 bases. The V segment lost 0 bases and the J segment 5 bases; nucleotides outside the gene matches: 3. Germline CDR1 and CDR2: MGHRA and YSYEKL. The CDR3 is 15 amino acids.